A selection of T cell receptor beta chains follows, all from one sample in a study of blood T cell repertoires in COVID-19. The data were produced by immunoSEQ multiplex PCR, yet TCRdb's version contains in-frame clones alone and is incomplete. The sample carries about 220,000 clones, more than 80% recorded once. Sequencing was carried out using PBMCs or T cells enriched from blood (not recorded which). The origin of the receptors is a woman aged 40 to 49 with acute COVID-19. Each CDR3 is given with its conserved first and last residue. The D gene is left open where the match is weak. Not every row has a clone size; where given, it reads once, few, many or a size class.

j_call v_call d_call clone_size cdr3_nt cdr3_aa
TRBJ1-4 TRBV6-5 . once TGTGCCAGCAGCCGAGGTGGGACAAGTAATGAAAAACTGTTTTTT CASSRGGTSNEKLFF
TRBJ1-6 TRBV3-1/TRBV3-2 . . TGTGCCAGCAGCCAACTTGGGTGGAGCTCCTATAATTCACCCCTCCACTTT CASSQLGWSSYNSPLHF
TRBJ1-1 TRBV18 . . TGTGCCAGCTCACCCGGGGTGAACACTGAAGCTTTCTTT CASSPGVNTEAFF
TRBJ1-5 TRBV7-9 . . TGTGCCAGCAGCTTAGCGGGGGCAGGGTTTCAGCCCCAGCATTTT CASSLAGAGFQPQHF
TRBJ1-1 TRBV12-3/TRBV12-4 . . TGTGCCAGCAGGTTGGACTGGAACACTGAAGCTTTCTTT CASRLDWNTEAFF
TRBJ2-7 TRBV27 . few TGTGCCAGCAGTTCCCCCCGAACAGGGTTCGAGCAGTACTTC CASSSPRTGFEQYF
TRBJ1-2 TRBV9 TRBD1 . TGTGCCAGCAGCGTCCGGACAGGGAACTATGGCTACACCTTC CASSVRTGNYGYTF
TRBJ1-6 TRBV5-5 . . TGTGCCAGCAGCTTGGGCGGGTCCCCCCTCCACTTT CASSLGGSPLHF
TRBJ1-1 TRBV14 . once TGTGCCAGCAGCCAAGTAGGTCCAGGGAACACTGAAGCTTTCTTT CASSQVGPGNTEAFF
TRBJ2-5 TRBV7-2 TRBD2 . TGTGCCAGCAGCTTCGAACTAGCGGGGGGCCTGTACCAAGAGACCCAGTACTTC CASSFELAGGLYQETQYF
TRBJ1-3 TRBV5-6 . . TGTGCCAGCAGCGCCGCAGGCTCTGGAAACACCATATATTTT CASSAAGSGNTIYF
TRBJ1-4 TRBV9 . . TGTGCCAGCTCCCGGACTGGATCTAATGAAAAACTGTTTTTT CASSRTGSNEKLFF
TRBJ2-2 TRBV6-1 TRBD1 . TGTGCCAGCAGTGAAAGACTTGGGACAGAGCGCACCGGGGAGCTGTTTTTT CASSERLGTERTGELFF
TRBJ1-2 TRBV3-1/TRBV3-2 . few TGTGCCAGCAGCCAGGAGAGCCCTAACTATGGCTACACCTTC CASSQESPNYGYTF
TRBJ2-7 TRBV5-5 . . TGTGCCAGCAGCTTTATCTCGGGCAGGGGCCTTTACGAGCAGTACTTC CASSFISGRGLYEQYF
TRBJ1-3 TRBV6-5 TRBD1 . TGTGCCAGCAGTTACCGGACAGGGTTTGGAAACACCATATATTTT CASSYRTGFGNTIYF
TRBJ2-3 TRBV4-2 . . TGTGCCAGCAGCCAAATAGCGGAGAGCACAGATACGCAGTATTTT CASSQIAESTDTQYF
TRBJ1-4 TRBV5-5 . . TGTGCCAGCAGCCACCGACAGCCCACGACTAATGAAAAACTGTTTTTT CASSHRQPTTNEKLFF
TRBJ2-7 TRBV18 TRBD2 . TGTGCCAGCTCACAGACTAGCGGGGGCTCCTACGAGCAGTACTTC CASSQTSGGSYEQYF
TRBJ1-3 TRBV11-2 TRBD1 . TGTGCCAGCAGGAAACCTGGCGGACAGGGGCTTTCTGGAAACACCATATATTTT CASRKPGGQGLSGNTIYF
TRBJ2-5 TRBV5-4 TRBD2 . TGTGCCAGCAGCTTCCTAGGGACTAGCGGAGAGACCCAGTACTTC CASSFLGTSGETQYF
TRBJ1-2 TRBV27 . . TGTGCCAGCAGTCCAAGACTACAAGTAAGGAACTATGGCTACACCTTC CASSPRLQVRNYGYTF
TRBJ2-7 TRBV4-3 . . TGCGCCAGCAGCCAGGGGGGTTCGGGCTCCCTCAGGGAGCAGTACTTC CASSQGGSGSLREQYF
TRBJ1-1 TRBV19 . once TGTGCCAGTTCCGAGGGTCGGATTCAGGCTTTCTTT CASSEGRIQAFF
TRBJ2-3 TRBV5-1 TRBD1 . TGCGCCAGCAGCTTGAAAAGACAGGGCGGTTCAGATACGCAGTATTTT CASSLKRQGGSDTQYF
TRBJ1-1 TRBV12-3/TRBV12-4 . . TGTGCCAGCCGATACGGGGGGAACACTGAAGCTTTCTTT CASRYGGNTEAFF
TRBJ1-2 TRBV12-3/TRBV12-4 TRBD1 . TGTGCCAGCAGTTTGAGACAGGGTGCCGGCTACACCTTC CASSLRQGAGYTF
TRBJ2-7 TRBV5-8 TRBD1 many TGTGCCAGCAGCCCCGGGACAGGGAATGACTACGAGCAGTACTTC CASSPGTGNDYEQYF
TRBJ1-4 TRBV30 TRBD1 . TGTGCCTGGGGGTCCGGGACAGAGAATGAAAAACTGTTTTTT CAWGSGTENEKLFF
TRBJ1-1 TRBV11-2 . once TGTGCCAGTTGGGGCGGCACTGAAGCTTTCTTT CASWGGTEAFF
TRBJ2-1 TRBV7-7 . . TGTGCTAGCAGCTCCCTTGGGAGCTCCTACAATGAGCAGTTCTTC CASSSLGSSYNEQFF
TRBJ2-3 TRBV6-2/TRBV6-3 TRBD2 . TGTGCCAGCAGTGATCCTAGCGGGGGGCCTGGAACCTACACAGATACGCAGTATTTT CASSDPSGGPGTYTDTQYF
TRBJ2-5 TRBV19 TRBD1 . TGTGCCAGTAGTTTGGGACAGGGGACCGAGACCCAGTACTTC CASSLGQGTETQYF
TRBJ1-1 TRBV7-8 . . TGTGCCAGCAGCTTACCCCAGGGGAACACTGAAGCTTTCTTT CASSLPQGNTEAFF
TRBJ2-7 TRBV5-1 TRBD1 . TGCGCCAGCAGCAAGACAGGGTTTGGCGAGCAGTACTTC CASSKTGFGEQYF
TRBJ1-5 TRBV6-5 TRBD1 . TGTGCCAGCAGTCGACAGGGTTACCAGCCCCAGCATTTT CASSRQGYQPQHF
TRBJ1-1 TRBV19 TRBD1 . TGTGCCAGTAGTATAGCAGGGGGCGCATTAAAAACTGAAGCTTTCTTT CASSIAGGALKTEAFF
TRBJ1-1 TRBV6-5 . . TGTGCCAGCAGTTACGCCGCAGGGGTGAACACTGAAGCTTTCTTT CASSYAAGVNTEAFF
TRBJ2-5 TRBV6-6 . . TGTGCCAGCAGTTTCCGACAGGATGGGGCCCAGTACTTC CASSFRQDGAQYF
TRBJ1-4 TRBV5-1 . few TGCGCCAGCAGCGGAGCTCCAGGGGCCGATGAAAAACTGTTTTTT CASSGAPGADEKLFF
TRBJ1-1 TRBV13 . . TGTGCCAGCAGCTTTATAATCAGGGTCCATCACACTGAAGCTTTCTTT CASSFIIRVHHTEAFF
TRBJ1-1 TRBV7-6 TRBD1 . TGTGCCAGCAGCGGACGGACAGGGCTATACACTGAAGCTTTCTTT CASSGRTGLYTEAFF
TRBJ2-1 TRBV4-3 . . TGCGCCAGCAGCCCTGGGGGGAATGAGCAGTTCTTC CASSPGGNEQFF
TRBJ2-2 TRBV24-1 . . TGTGCCACCAGTGCCCAGGGCCCGGCCCGCGGGGAGCTGTTTTTT CATSAQGPARGELFF
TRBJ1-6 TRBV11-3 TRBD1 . TGTGCCAGCAGCCTCAGGACCGGGACAGGGGACTCACCCCTCCACTTT CASSLRTGTGDSPLHF